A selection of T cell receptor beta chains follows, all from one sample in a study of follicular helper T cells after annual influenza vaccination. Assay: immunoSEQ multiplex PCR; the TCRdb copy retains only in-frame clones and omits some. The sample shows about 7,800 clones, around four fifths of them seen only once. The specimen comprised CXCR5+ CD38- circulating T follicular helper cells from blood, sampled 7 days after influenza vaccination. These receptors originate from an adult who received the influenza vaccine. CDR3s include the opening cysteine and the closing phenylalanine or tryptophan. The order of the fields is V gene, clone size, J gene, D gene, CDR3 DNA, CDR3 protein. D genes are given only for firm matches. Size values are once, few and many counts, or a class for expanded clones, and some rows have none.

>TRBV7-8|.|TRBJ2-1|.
TGTGCCAGCAGCTTATCTGTCTCCTACAATGAGCAGTTCTTC
CASSLSVSYNEQFF
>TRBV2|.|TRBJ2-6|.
TGTGCCAGCATGAGCTCTGGGGCCAACGTCCTGACTTTC
CASMSSGANVLTF
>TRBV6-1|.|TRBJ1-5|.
TGTGCCAGTTCCTCGGGTGGTGGTTATCAGCCCCAGCATTTT
CASSSGGGYQPQHF
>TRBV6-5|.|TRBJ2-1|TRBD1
TGTGCCAGCAGAGGACAGGGCTTAATCACCAATGAGCAGTTCTTC
CASRGQGLITNEQFF
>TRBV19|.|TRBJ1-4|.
TGTGCCAGTAGAGGGGAGACAACTAATGAAAAACTGTTTTTT
CASRGETTNEKLFF
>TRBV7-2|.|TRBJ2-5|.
TGTGCCAGCAGCTTAGTGGATAGGGCTTTAGGGGGGCAAGAGACCCAGTACTTC
CASSLVDRALGGQETQYF
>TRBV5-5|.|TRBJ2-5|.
TGTGCCAGCACCCGAGGGGGAGCGGGGATGCAAGAGACCCAGTACTTC
CASTRGGAGMQETQYF
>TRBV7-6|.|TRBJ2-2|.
TGTGCCAGCAGCTTAATGGGGGGCTCCGGGGAGCTGTTTTTT
CASSLMGGSGELFF
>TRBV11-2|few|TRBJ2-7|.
TGTGCCAGCAGCTCCACTGGACTTACCTACGAGCAGTACTTC
CASSSTGLTYEQYF
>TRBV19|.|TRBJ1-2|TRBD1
TGTGCCAGTAGTTCTTACCTTTCAGGGGGTGGCTACACCTTC
CASSSYLSGGGYTF